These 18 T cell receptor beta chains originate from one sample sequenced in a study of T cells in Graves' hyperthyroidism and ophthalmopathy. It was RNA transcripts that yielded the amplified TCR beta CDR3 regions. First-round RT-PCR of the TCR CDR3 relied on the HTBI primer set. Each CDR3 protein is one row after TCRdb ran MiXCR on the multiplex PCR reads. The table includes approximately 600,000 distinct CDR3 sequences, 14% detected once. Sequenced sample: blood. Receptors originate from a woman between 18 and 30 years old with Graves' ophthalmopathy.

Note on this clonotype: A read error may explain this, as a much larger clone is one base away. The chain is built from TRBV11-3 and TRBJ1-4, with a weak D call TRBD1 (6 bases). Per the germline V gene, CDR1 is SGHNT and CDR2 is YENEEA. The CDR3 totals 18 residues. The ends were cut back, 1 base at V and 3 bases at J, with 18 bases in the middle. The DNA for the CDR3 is TGTGCCAGCAGCTTAGGTCTGCTATCCGGGGGCGCTAATGAAAAACTGTTTTTT. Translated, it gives CASSLGLLSGGANEKLFF.

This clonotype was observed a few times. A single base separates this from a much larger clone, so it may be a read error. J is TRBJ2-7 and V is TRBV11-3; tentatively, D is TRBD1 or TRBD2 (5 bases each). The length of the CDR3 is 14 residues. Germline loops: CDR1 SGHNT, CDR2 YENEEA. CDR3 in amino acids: CASSLEGITYEQYF. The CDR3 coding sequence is TGTGCCAGCAGCCTAGAGGGGATAACCTACGAGCAGTACTTC.

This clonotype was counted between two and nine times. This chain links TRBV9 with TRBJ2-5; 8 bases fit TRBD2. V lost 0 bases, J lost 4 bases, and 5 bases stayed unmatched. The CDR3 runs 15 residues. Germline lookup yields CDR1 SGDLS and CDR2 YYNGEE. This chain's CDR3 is CASSVAGTRLETQYF. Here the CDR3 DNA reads TGTGCCAGCAGCGTAGCTGGGACTAGACTAGAGACCCAGTACTTC.

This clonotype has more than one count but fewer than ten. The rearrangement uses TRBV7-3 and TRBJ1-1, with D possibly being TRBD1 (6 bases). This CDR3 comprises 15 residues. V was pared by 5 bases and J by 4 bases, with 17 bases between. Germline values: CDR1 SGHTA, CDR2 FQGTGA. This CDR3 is CASSPVGGPGTEAFF. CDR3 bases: TGTGCCAGCAGCCCGGTGGGGGGGCCGGGCACTGAAGCTTTCTTT.

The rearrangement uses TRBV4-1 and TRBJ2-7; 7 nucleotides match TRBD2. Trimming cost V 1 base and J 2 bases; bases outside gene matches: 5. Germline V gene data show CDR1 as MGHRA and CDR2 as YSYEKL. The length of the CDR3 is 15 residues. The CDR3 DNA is TGCGCCAGCAGCCAAGTGGGGGGGATCCCCTACGAGCAGTACTTC. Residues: CASSQVGGIPYEQYF.

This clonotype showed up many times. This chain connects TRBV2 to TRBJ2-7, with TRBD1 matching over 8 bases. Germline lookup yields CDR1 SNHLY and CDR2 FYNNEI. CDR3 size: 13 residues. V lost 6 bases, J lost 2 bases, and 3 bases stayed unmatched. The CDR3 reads CASRGDRPYEQYF. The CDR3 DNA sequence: TGTGCCAGCAGAGGGGACAGGCCCTACGAGCAGTACTTC.

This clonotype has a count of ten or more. The CDR3 DNA sequence: TGTGCCAGCAGTTCCATGGCGAAGGACCTTAACTATGGCTACACCTTC. Its translation: CASSSMAKDLNYGYTF. This chain joins TRBV28 and TRBJ1-2; D not certain. V lost 4 bases and J lost 1, with 16 bases in between. Germline values: CDR1 MDHEN, CDR2 SYDVKM. This CDR3 region has 16 residues.

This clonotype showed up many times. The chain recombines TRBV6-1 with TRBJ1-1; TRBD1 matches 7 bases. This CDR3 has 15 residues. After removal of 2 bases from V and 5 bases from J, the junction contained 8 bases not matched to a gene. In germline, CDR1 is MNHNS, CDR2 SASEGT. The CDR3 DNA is TGTGCCAGCAGTGAAAACAGGGGTTATAGAACTGAAGCTTTCTTT. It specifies CASSENRGYRTEAFF.

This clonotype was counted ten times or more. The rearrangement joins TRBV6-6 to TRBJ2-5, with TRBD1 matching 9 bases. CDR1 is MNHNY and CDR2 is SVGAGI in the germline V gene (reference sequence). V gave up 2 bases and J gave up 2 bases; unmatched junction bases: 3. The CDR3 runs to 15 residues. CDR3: CASSYQDRGQETQYF. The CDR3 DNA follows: TGTGCCAGCAGTTACCAGGACAGGGGACAAGAGACCCAGTACTTC.

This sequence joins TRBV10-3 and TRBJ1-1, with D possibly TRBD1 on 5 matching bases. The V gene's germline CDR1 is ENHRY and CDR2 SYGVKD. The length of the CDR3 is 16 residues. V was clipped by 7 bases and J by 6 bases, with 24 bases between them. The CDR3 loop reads CAIIPNRPGGVAEAFF. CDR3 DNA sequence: TGTGCCATCATCCCGAACCGACCCGGGGGGGTCGCTGAAGCTTTCTTT.

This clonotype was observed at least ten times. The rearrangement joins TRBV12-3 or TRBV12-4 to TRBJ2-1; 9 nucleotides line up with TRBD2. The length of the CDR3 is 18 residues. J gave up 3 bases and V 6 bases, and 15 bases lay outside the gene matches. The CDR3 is CASSRGLARPGGYNEQFF. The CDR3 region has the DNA TGTGCCAGCAGCCGGGGACTAGCCCGGCCTGGGGGCTACAATGAGCAGTTCTTC.

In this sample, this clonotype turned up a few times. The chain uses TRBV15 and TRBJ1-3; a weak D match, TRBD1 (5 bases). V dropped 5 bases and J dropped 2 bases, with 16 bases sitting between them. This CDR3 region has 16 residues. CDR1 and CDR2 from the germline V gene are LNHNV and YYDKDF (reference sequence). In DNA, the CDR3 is TGTGCCACCAGCCCGGGGACCCTAGGGCCTGGAAACACCATATATTTT. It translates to CATSPGTLGPGNTIYF. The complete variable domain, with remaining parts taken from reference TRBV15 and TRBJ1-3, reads DAMVIQNPRYQVTQFGKPVTLSCSQTLNHNVMYWYQQKSSQAPKLLFHYYDKDFNNEADTPDNFQSRRPNTSFCFLDIRSPGLGDTAMYLCATSPGTLGPGNTIYFGEGSWLTVV.

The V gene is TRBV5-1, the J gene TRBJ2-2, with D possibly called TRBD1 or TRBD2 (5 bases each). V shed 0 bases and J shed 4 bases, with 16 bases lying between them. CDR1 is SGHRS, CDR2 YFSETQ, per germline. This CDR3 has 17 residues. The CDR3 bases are TGCGCCAGCAGCTTGGCCCTAGCCCACAGGAGCACCGGGGAGCTGTTTTTT. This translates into CASSLALAHRSTGELFF.

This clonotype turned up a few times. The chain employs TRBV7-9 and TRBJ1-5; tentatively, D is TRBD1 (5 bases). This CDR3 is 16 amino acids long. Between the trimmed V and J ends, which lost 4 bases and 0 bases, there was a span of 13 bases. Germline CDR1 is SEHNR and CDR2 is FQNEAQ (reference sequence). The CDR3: CASSSVGTFSNQPQHF. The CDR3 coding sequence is TGTGCCAGCAGCTCCGTAGGGACGTTTAGCAATCAGCCCCAGCATTTT.

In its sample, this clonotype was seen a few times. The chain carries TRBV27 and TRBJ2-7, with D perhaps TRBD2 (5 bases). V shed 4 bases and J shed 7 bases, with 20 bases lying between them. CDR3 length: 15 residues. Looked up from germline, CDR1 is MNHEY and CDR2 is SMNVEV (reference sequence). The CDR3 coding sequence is TGTGCCAGCAGTTACCTAGCATCCCAGCTGGGAGAGCAGTACTTC. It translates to CASSYLASQLGEQYF.

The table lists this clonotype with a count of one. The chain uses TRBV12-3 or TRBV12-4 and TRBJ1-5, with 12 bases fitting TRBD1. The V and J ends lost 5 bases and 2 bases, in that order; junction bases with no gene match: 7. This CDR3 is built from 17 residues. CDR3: CASSHTGTGGGNQPQHF. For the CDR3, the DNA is TGTGCCAGCAGTCATACCGGGACAGGGGGCGGCAATCAGCCCCAGCATTTT.

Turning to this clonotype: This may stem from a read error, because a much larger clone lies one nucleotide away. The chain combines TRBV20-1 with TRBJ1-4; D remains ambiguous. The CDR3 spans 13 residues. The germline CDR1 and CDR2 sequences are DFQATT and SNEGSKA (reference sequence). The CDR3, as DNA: TGCAGTGCTAGGTTACGGATATATGAAAAACTGTATTTT. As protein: CSARLRIYEKLYF.

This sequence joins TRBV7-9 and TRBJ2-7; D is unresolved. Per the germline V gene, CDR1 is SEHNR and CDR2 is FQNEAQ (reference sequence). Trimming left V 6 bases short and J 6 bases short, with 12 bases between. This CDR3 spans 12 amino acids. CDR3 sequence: CASRVWIGEQYF. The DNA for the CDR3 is TGTGCCAGCAGAGTTTGGATAGGCGAGCAGTACTTC.